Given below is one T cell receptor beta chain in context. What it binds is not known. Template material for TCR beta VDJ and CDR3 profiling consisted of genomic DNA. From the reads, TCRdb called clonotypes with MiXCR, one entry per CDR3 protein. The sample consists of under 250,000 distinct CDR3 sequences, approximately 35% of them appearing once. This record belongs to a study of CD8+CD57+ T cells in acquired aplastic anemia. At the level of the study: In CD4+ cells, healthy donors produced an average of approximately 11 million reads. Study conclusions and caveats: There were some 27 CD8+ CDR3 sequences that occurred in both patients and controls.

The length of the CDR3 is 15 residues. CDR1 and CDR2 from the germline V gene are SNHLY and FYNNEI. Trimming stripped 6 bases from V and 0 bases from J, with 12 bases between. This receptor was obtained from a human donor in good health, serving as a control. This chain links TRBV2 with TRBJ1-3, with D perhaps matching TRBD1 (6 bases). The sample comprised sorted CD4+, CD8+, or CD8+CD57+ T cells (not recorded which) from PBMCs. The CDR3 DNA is TGTGCCAGCAGCCTCGGACAGAGCTCTGGAAACACCATATATTTT. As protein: CASSLGQSSGNTIYF.